A selection of T cell receptor beta chains follows, all from one sample in a study of cytomegalovirus exposure and HLA in healthy donors. Some clones are missing from TCRdb's copy, which holds only in-frame ones; the method was immunoSEQ multiplex PCR. Recorded for this sample: fewer than 85,000 clones. The sample comprised PBMCs. These receptors were taken from a man younger than 45 in good health and CMV-seronegative. Each CDR3 is given with its conserved first and last residue. Each record gives: V gene, D gene, J gene, CDR3 protein, CDR3 DNA. The D gene is left open where the match is weak.

>TRBV6-1|TRBD1|TRBJ1-2
CASSEGWDSSARGYTF
TGTGCCAGCAGTGAAGGGTGGGACAGTTCTGCCAGGGGCTACACCTTC
>TRBV7-3|.|TRBJ2-5
CASSPSDTSWETQYF
TGTGCCAGCAGCCCTTCGGACACCTCTTGGGAGACCCAGTACTTC
>TRBV7-8|.|TRBJ2-7
CASSPRTGSSYEQYF
TGTGCCAGCAGCCCGCGGACTGGGAGCTCCTACGAGCAGTACTTC
>TRBV6-6|.|TRBJ1-5
CASSYSRDSNQPQHF
TGTGCCAGCAGTTACAGCAGGGATAGCAATCAGCCCCAGCATTTT
>TRBV23-1|.|TRBJ2-5
CASSQFYRAWETQYF
TGCGCCAGCAGTCAATTTTACAGGGCATGGGAGACCCAGTACTTC
>TRBV30|.|TRBJ1-3
CAWTGPTGWVTNSGNTIYF
TGTGCCTGGACGGGTCCGACAGGTTGGGTAACTAACTCTGGAAACACCATATATTTT
>TRBV19|.|TRBJ1-2
CASRDRRDNYGYTF
TGTGCCAGTAGAGACAGGCGTGACAACTATGGCTACACCTTC
>TRBV4-2|TRBD1|TRBJ2-7
CASSQEVTGVSYEQYF
TGTGCCAGCAGCCAAGAAGTGACAGGGGTCTCCTACGAGCAGTACTTC
>TRBV5-6|.|TRBJ1-2
CASSLLGQDYGYTF
TGTGCCAGCAGCTTGTTGGGGCAGGACTATGGCTACACCTTC
>TRBV5-1|.|TRBJ2-3
CASSFRAGNVDTQYF
TGCGCCAGCAGCTTCAGGGCAGGGAATGTAGATACGCAGTATTTT
>TRBV27|.|TRBJ1-6
CASSLIGGPLHF
TGTGCCAGCAGTTTGATCGGGGGACCCCTCCACTTT
>TRBV6-6|.|TRBJ2-6
CASSYSGVSGANVLTF
TGTGCCAGCAGTTACTCGGGCGTCTCTGGGGCCAACGTCCTGACTTTC
>TRBV27|TRBD2|TRBJ2-1
CASSFLAGGYSYNEQFF
TGTGCCAGCAGTTTCTTAGCGGGGGGATACTCCTACAATGAGCAGTTCTTC
>TRBV5-1|TRBD1|TRBJ2-1
CASSWDRSNEQFF
TGCGCCAGCAGCTGGGACAGGAGCAATGAGCAGTTCTTC
>TRBV5-1|TRBD1|TRBJ2-2
CASSFLQGAGELFF
TGCGCCAGCAGCTTCTTACAGGGGGCCGGGGAGCTGTTTTTT
>TRBV30|.|TRBJ2-3
CAWSVLFRDTQYF
TGTGCCTGGAGTGTCCTATTCAGGGATACGCAGTATTTT
>TRBV5-1|.|TRBJ1-1
CASAGDMNTEAFF
TGCGCCAGTGCCGGGGACATGAACACTGAAGCTTTCTTT
>TRBV5-1|TRBD1|TRBJ1-5
CASSRDSDSNQPQHF
TGCGCCAGCAGCAGGGACAGTGATAGCAATCAGCCCCAGCATTTT
>TRBV7-8|.|TRBJ2-7
CASSLAGWTGLSYEQYF
TGTGCCAGCAGCTTAGCGGGTTGGACGGGGTTATCCTACGAGCAGTACTTC
>TRBV6-1|.|TRBJ1-2
CASSVTQGNYGYTF
TGTGCCAGCAGTGTAACCCAGGGAAACTATGGCTACACCTTC
>TRBV5-6|TRBD1|TRBJ2-5
CASSLEGTGGETQYF
TGTGCCAGCAGCTTGGAGGGGACAGGGGGGGAGACCCAGTACTTC
>TRBV7-2|.|TRBJ1-2
CASSPQGYGYTF
TGTGCCAGCAGCCCCCAGGGCTATGGCTACACCTTC
>TRBV7-9|TRBD2|TRBJ2-5
CASSLGIRAGVLETQYF
TGTGCCAGCAGCTTAGGTATCCGAGCGGGAGTTCTGGAGACCCAGTACTTC
>TRBV11-2|TRBD1|TRBJ1-1
CASRATGGNTEAFF
TGTGCCAGCAGGGCAACAGGGGGCAACACTGAAGCTTTCTTT
>TRBV6-5|.|TRBJ1-2
CASSNGLYGYTF
TGTGCCAGCAGCAACGGACTCTATGGCTACACCTTC
>TRBV4-2|TRBD1|TRBJ1-5
CASSQRAGTGDNQPQHF
TGTGCCAGCAGCCAAAGGGCCGGGACAGGGGACAATCAGCCCCAGCATTTT
>TRBV5-1|TRBD1|TRBJ1-2
CASSLGQERGYTF
TGCGCCAGCAGCCTGGGACAGGAAAGGGGCTACACCTTC
>TRBV4-3|TRBD2|TRBJ2-1
CASSQIIAGAIRNEQFF
TGCGCCAGCAGCCAGATCATAGCGGGAGCCATCCGCAATGAGCAGTTCTTC
>TRBV15|TRBD1|TRBJ1-2
CATSPGTGYSSYRYGYTF
TGTGCCACCAGTCCGGGGACAGGGTATTCGTCCTATCGTTATGGCTACACCTTC
>TRBV5-1|.|TRBJ2-5
CASARGSSETQYF
TGCGCCAGCGCCCGGGGGAGCAGCGAGACCCAGTACTTC
>TRBV20-1|.|TRBJ1-1
CSAAGSTEAFF
TGCAGTGCTGCCGGGTCCACTGAAGCTTTCTTT
>TRBV27|TRBD2|TRBJ2-3
CASSLSNSGGLTDTQYF
TGTGCCAGCAGTTTATCGAATAGCGGGGGCCTCACAGATACGCAGTATTTT
>TRBV5-1|TRBD2|TRBJ2-4
CASRIREGLENIQYF
TGCGCCAGCAGAATCAGGGAGGGCCTTGAAAACATTCAGTACTTC